A single sample gave rise to the 28 T cell receptor beta chains below, sequenced in a study of T cell changes during pregnancy in multiple sclerosis. Using immunoSEQ multiplex PCR, the repertoire was profiled, and TCRdb retains in-frame clones only, with some absent. The sample comprises 70,000 to 95,000 clones, roughly 93% of which are singletons, and 0.65% to 0.75% rests with the top ten. The source was peripheral blood, collected in the second trimester of pregnancy. These receptors came from a female donor in good health, enrolled as a control in a pregnancy study.

J is TRBJ2-7 and V is TRBV27; 9 bases fit TRBD2. With 7 bases clipped from V and 6 bases from J, the junction kept 10 bases outside the gene matches. Germline V lookup: CDR1 MNHEY, CDR2 SMNVEV (reference sequence). The CDR3 spans 14 residues. CDR3 loop: CASTWRGGESEQYF. The CDR3 DNA is TGTGCCAGCACCTGGCGGGGGGGCGAAAGCGAGCAGTACTTC.

This chain links TRBV7-9 with TRBJ1-1; 7 nucleotides align to TRBD1. The germline gives CDR1 SEHNR, CDR2 FQNEAQ (reference sequence). Trimming took 2 bases from V and 11 from J; bases not matched to a gene: 20. CDR3 length: 17 residues. The CDR3 bases are TGTGCCAGCAGCTTATCCATTCAAACAGGGGATTGGTCCCAGGCTTTCTTT. The encoded protein is CASSLSIQTGDWSQAFF. Supplemented by reference TRBV7-9 and TRBJ1-1, the full variable domain reads DTGVSQNPRHKITKRGQNVTFRCDPISEHNRLYWYRQTLGQGPEFLTYFQNEAQLEKSRLLSDRFSAERPKGSFSTLEIQRTEQGDSAMYLCASSLSIQTGDWSQAFFGQGTRLTVV.

For the CDR3, the DNA is TGTGCCAGCAGCGAAACCCCTGGCGGGGGACTCACAGATACGCAGTATTTT. Its translation is CASSETPGGGLTDTQYF. V gene TRBV6-4 combines with J gene TRBJ2-3, with 7 nucleotides matching TRBD2. This CDR3 comprises 17 residues. After removal of 6 bases from V and 2 bases from J, the junction contained 14 bases not matched to a gene. Germline V gene sequence: CDR1 MRHNA, CDR2 SNTAGT.

V is TRBV4-1 and J is TRBJ1-2; 9 nucleotides agree with TRBD1. This CDR3 has 15 residues. Germline trimming cut 3 bases from V and 4 bases from J; bases unmatched to any gene: 6. The V gene's germline CDR1 is MGHRA and CDR2 YSYEKL. The CDR3, as DNA: TGCGCCAGCAGCCAGGCCCGGACAGGGGCCTATGGCTACACCTTC. It is translated as CASSQARTGAYGYTF.

This clone was picked up one time. V gene TRBV2 combines with J gene TRBJ2-7; D call uncertain. This CDR3 is 11 amino acids long. Looked up from germline, CDR1 is SNHLY and CDR2 is FYNNEI. V was trimmed by 7 bases and J by 3 bases, leaving 7 bases between them. CDR3 bases: TGTGCCAGCAACTGGAGCTACGAGCAGTACTTC. This sequence encodes CASNWSYEQYF.

The chain couples TRBV6-1 to TRBJ1-3, with D unclear. Germline assignment: CDR1 MNHNS and CDR2 SASEGT. V was cut by 2 bases and J by 3 bases, with 14 bases left in between. This CDR3 has 16 amino acids. The DNA for the CDR3 is TGTGCCAGCAGTGAACAGGTTCCCAGTCTTGGAAACACCATATATTTT. Translated: CASSEQVPSLGNTIYF.

The chain employs TRBV6-6 and TRBJ1-5; tentatively, D is TRBD1 (6 bases). The CDR3 length is 15 residues. Germline assignment: CDR1 MNHNY and CDR2 SVGAGI (reference sequence). Trimming removed 0 bases at V and 4 bases at J, with 10 bases between. CDR3 nucleotides: TGTGCCAGCAGTTACTCACAGGGACCGAATCAGCCCCAGCATTTT. Its protein product is CASSYSQGPNQPQHF.

The chain is built from TRBV7-3 and TRBJ2-3, with TRBD2 identical over 8 bases. V trimming: 5 bases; J trimming: 5 bases; junction bases outside the gene matches: 9. The CDR3 runs to 15 residues. Germline lookup yields CDR1 SGHTA and CDR2 FQGTGA. The CDR3 here is CASSASRGGIDTQYF. CDR3 bases: TGTGCCAGCAGCGCCAGCCGGGGGGGGATAGATACGCAGTATTTT.

Comment on this clone: One end of the junction varies from germline; a read error may be responsible. The sample has other DNA sequences that encode this CDR3 too. V gene TRBV2 combines with J gene TRBJ2-7, with a weak D call TRBD2 (6 bases). This CDR3 comprises 13 residues. Germline CDR1 reads SNHLY; CDR2 reads FYNNEI. The CDR3 region has the DNA TGCGCCAGCAGTGAGCGGGTGGTCGACGAGCAGTACTTC. Its protein is CASSERVVDEQYF.

This clone has a single count. The chain couples TRBV5-4 to TRBJ2-5; D uncertain. CDR3 length: 14 residues. V was shortened by 0 bases and J by 2 bases, with 8 bases between the two germline ends. Per germline, CDR1 SGHNT and CDR2 YYREEE (reference sequence). Written as DNA, the CDR3 is TGTGCCAGCAGCTTGGGCCAGGCTCAAGAGACCCAGTACTTC. Protein product: CASSLGQAQETQYF. The whole variable domain, remainder taken from reference TRBV5-4 and TRBJ2-5, is ETGVTQSPTHLIKTRGQQVTLRCSSQSGHNTVSWYQQALGQGPQFIFQYYREEENGRGNFPPRFSGLQFPNYSSELNVNALELDDSALYLCASSLGQAQETQYFGPGTRLLVL.

This clone was picked up one time. The chain employs TRBV6-6 and TRBJ2-5; tentative D call: TRBD1 (6 bases). The CDR3 consists of 13 residues. Germline V gene sequence: CDR1 MNHNY, CDR2 SVGAGI (reference sequence). V gave up 7 bases and J gave up 5 bases, with 14 bases separating them. CDR3 in DNA: TGTGCCAGCAACTACAGGGACGGGGAGACCCAGTACTTC. This sequence encodes CASNYRDGETQYF.

The rearrangement uses TRBV9 and TRBJ2-5, with 7 bases aligning to TRBD2. Unmatched junction bases numbered 11, after V lost 4 bases and J lost 5 bases. Germline V CDR1 and CDR2: SGDLS, YYNGEE. The CDR3 has 15 residues. For the CDR3, the DNA is TGTGCCAGCAGCCCCTCCTGGACTAGTCTGGAGACCCAGTACTTC. Encoded protein: CASSPSWTSLETQYF.

The chain couples TRBV7-3 to TRBJ1-3; D is ambiguous. Germline V lookup: CDR1 SGHTA, CDR2 FQGTGA. The V end lost 0 bases, the J end lost 4 bases, and 4 bases lay between the germline ends. This CDR3 comprises 13 residues. CDR3 bases: TGTGCCAGCAGCTTAACCCCGGGAAACACCATATATTTT. As protein: CASSLTPGNTIYF.

In DNA form, the CDR3 reads TGTGCCAGCCGAGCGCAGGGAGAGACCCAGTACTTC. This sequence encodes CASRAQGETQYF. The chain links TRBV27 to TRBJ2-5; tentatively, D is TRBD1 (5 bases). The CDR3 is 12 residues long. The V gene lost 8 bases and the J gene lost 4 bases, with 11 bases spanning the gap. Germline V gene data show CDR1 as MNHEY and CDR2 as SMNVEV (reference sequence).

This clone was detected once. The gene calls are TRBV6-1 and TRBJ2-3; possible D gene TRBD1, 6 bases. The CDR3 runs 14 residues. V dropped 8 bases and J dropped 3 bases, with 15 bases sitting between them. The germline CDR1 and CDR2 sequences are MNHNS and SASEGT. The CDR3 loop reads CASGTGIYTDTQYF. The DNA for the CDR3 is TGTGCCAGCGGTACAGGGATTTATACAGATACGCAGTATTTT.

This chain links TRBV10-2 with TRBJ2-5, with unresolved D. Deletions cut 6 bases from V and 3 bases from J, with 5 bases between. The CDR3 length is 11 residues. Germline-derived CDR1 and CDR2 are WSHSY and SAAADI. This chain's CDR3 is CASSVEETQYF. CDR3 sequence (DNA): TGCGCCAGCAGCGTAGAAGAGACCCAGTACTTC.

The V call is TRBV19, the J call TRBJ1-6, with 7 bases matching TRBD1. The germline V gene encodes CDR1 LNHDA and CDR2 SQIVND (reference sequence). V was pared by 7 bases and J by 6 bases, with 3 bases of the junction left unmatched. The CDR3 runs to 13 residues. The CDR3 DNA follows: TGTGCCAGTAATGACAGGGCTAATTCACCCCTCCACTTT. Protein sequence: CASNDRANSPLHF.

The gene calls are TRBV9 and TRBJ1-6, with 8 bases identical to TRBD1. Germline CDR1 reads SGDLS; CDR2 reads YYNGEE. Germline trimming cut 7 bases from V and 5 bases from J; bases unmatched to any gene: 5. The CDR3 is made up of 14 amino acids. The CDR3 DNA follows: TGTGCCAGCGGACAGGGAGAAGATAATTCACCCCTCCACTTT. Its translation is CASGQGEDNSPLHF.

The rearrangement uses TRBV4-2 and TRBJ1-5; no reliable D call. The CDR3 has 14 amino acids. Germline CDR1 is LGHNA and CDR2 is YNFKEQ. Deletions cut 3 bases from V and 0 bases from J, with 6 bases between. The CDR3 sequence: CASSQIDSNQPQHF. In nucleotides, the CDR3 is TGTGCCAGCAGCCAGATAGATAGCAATCAGCCCCAGCATTTT.

The chain recombines TRBV4-3 with TRBJ1-5; TRBD1 might be the D (6 bases). V shed 0 bases and J shed 4 bases, with 16 bases lying between them. The CDR3 totals 17 residues. Germline-derived CDR1 and CDR2 are LGHNA and YSLEER. The CDR3 region is CASSQDISDSPNQPQHF. In nucleotides, the CDR3 is TGCGCCAGCAGCCAAGATATCTCGGACAGTCCAAATCAGCCCCAGCATTTT.

J is TRBJ1-3 and V is TRBV10-3, with D perhaps matching TRBD1 (6 bases). In germline, CDR1 is ENHRY, CDR2 SYGVKD. Trimming removed 10 bases from V and 0 bases from J, with 13 bases in between. The CDR3 loop spans 14 amino acids. The CDR3 protein is CATRETGSGNTIYF. CDR3 nucleotides: TGTGCCACGCGAGAGACAGGCTCTGGAAACACCATATATTTT.

This rearrangement joins TRBV27 to TRBJ1-5, with a tentative D call TRBD1 (5 bases). V was shortened by 5 bases and J by 0 bases, with 11 bases between the two germline ends. The germline gives CDR1 MNHEY, CDR2 SMNVEV (reference sequence). The CDR3 runs 15 residues. CDR3: CASSDSSYSNQPQHF. The CDR3 bases are TGTGCCAGCAGTGACAGTTCGTATAGCAATCAGCCCCAGCATTTT.

The V gene is TRBV10-3, the J gene TRBJ2-5, with TRBD1 matching over 9 bases. The CDR3 contains 15 residues. Germline CDR1 ENHRY, CDR2 SYGVKD. With 2 bases clipped from V and 5 bases from J, the junction kept 6 bases outside the gene matches. CDR3 DNA: TGTGCCATCAGTGAGCCAGGACAGGGGTCGGAGACCCAGTACTTC. Its translation is CAISEPGQGSETQYF.

The chain uses TRBV5-6 and TRBJ1-6; TRBD1 aligns across 7 bases. Germline V gives CDR1 SGHDT, CDR2 YYEEEE. The V and J ends lost 4 bases and 4 bases, in that order; junction bases with no gene match: 11. There are 17 residues in the CDR3. The CDR3 DNA sequence: TGTGCCAGCAGCGGCCGGGACAGCGGAGTATATAATTCACCCCTCCACTTT. This codes for CASSGRDSGVYNSPLHF.

V usage is TRBV28 and J usage is TRBJ1-4, with 9 bases identical to TRBD1. The J segment lost 4 bases and the V segment lost 3 bases, leaving 3 bases of the junction unmatched. Germline CDR1 MDHEN, CDR2 SYDVKM. This CDR3 contains 15 residues. This chain's CDR3 is CASSLGQGYNEKLFF. CDR3 DNA: TGTGCCAGCAGTTTGGGACAGGGCTATAATGAAAAACTGTTTTTT.

The rearrangement joins TRBV15 to TRBJ1-5; 7 nucleotides agree with TRBD1. The CDR3 consists of 20 residues. V lost 9 bases, J lost 0 bases, and 23 bases stayed unmatched. Germline V gives CDR1 LNHNV, CDR2 YYDKDF (reference sequence). The CDR3: CATPEEDRPPPLYSNQPQHF. The CDR3 DNA is TGTGCCACTCCGGAAGAGGACAGGCCACCACCACTATATAGCAATCAGCCCCAGCATTTT.

The V call is TRBV11-3, the J call TRBJ1-4, with 10 bases aligning to TRBD1. Trimming at V came to 5 bases and at J to 6 bases, leaving 6 bases not matched to a gene. Germline CDR1 and CDR2: SGHNT and YENEEA. The CDR3 is made up of 15 amino acids. CDR3 nucleotides: TGTGCCAGCAGCCCCATCGGACAGGGGGATGAAAAACTGTTTTTT. Its protein is CASSPIGQGDEKLFF.

The V and J genes are TRBV14 and TRBJ2-3, with D unclear. This CDR3 has 13 amino acids. The germline V gene has CDR1 SGHDN and CDR2 FVKESK. Trimming removed 0 bases at V and 6 bases at J, with 7 bases between. CDR3 protein: CASSQDLEDTQYF. CDR3 bases: TGTGCCAGCAGCCAAGATTTGGAGGATACGCAGTATTTT. Looking up the rest from reference TRBV14 and TRBJ2-3 gives the full variable domain: EAGVTQFPSHSVIEKGQTVTLRCDPISGHDNLYWYRRVMGKEIKFLLHFVKESKQDESGMPNNRFLAERTGGTYSTLKVQPAELEDSGVYFCASSQDLEDTQYFGPGTRLTVL.